This TCR beta chain was sequenced in a study of T cell changes during pregnancy in multiple sclerosis. This clone was picked up a small number of times. Measured with immunoSEQ multiplex PCR; TCRdb has only the in-frame clones, and not every one. The data hold about 89,000 clones, with 92% observed a single time. The CDR3 runs 13 residues. Germline CDR1 and CDR2: SQVTM and ANQGSEA. Unmatched junction bases numbered 6, after V lost 4 bases and J lost 7 bases. This sequence originates from a female donor in good health, enrolled as a control in a pregnancy study. The chain recombines TRBV29-1 with TRBJ1-4; TRBD1 matches 7 bases. The sample here was peripheral blood, taken after pregnancy. The CDR3 protein is CSVGDRVSEKLFF. The CDR3 DNA sequence: TGCAGCGTTGGCGACAGGGTTAGTGAAAAACTGTTTTTT.